A single sample is the source of the 32 T cell receptor beta chains below, sequenced in a study of T cells in Graves' hyperthyroidism and ophthalmopathy. RNA transcripts were the template for amplifying TCR beta CDR3 regions. The TCR CDR3 was amplified in a first-round RT-PCR using the HTBI primer set. TCRdb recomputed calls from the multiplex PCR reads with MiXCR, one row per CDR3 protein. The table has some 300,000 distinct CDR3 sequences, approximately 14% seen once; the top ten hold less than 8%. The sample taken for sequencing was blood. These receptors were obtained from a woman aged 35 to 49 with Graves' hyperthyroidism.

This clonotype was counted many times. J is TRBJ1-4 and V is TRBV25-1, with 7 bases that match TRBD1. This CDR3 has 13 residues. V trimming: 8 bases; J trimming: 11 bases; junction bases outside the gene matches: 11. From germline, CDR1 is MGHDK and CDR2 SYGVNS. CDR3 loop: CASRDSGSGKLFF. CDR3 nucleotide sequence: TGTGCCAGCCGGGACAGCGGATCTGGGAAACTGTTTTTT. The complete variable domain, with remaining parts taken from reference TRBV25-1 and TRBJ1-4, reads EADIYQTPRYLVIGTGKKITLECSQTMGHDKMYWYQQDPGMELHLIHYSYGVNSTEKGDLSSESTVSRIRTEHFPLTLESARPSHTSQYLCASRDSGSGKLFFGSGTQLSVL.

This clonotype was seen many times. The chain uses TRBV5-8 and TRBJ2-2, with 9 bases matching TRBD2. The CDR3 has 15 residues. The V and J ends lost 2 bases and 4 bases, in that order; junction bases with no gene match: 3. The germline gives CDR1 SGHTS, CDR2 YDEGEE. The CDR3 is CASSLAGGITGELFF. Here the CDR3 DNA reads TGTGCCAGCAGCTTAGCGGGAGGTATCACCGGGGAGCTGTTTTTT.

At least ten counts were recorded for this clonotype. The chain joins TRBV12-3 or TRBV12-4 to TRBJ1-4; D is undetermined. The V gene lost 1 base and the J gene lost 3 bases, with 12 bases spanning the gap. The CDR3 is made up of 16 amino acids. DNA of the CDR3: TGTGCCAGCAGTTTAGGGCAGGTGGTATCTAATGAAAAACTGTTTTTT. Amino acids: CASSLGQVVSNEKLFF.

This clonotype was seen at least ten times. The genes are TRBV10-3 and TRBJ2-7; D assignment may be TRBD1 or TRBD2 (5 bases each). With 4 bases removed from V and 6 bases from J, the gap between germline ends came to 25 bases. The CDR3 sequence is 17 residues long. CDR1 and CDR2 from the germline V gene are ENHRY and SYGVKD. The CDR3 DNA sequence: TGTGCCATCAGTGCCTCTGTAGGAGGCCCCGGGGCCTCCGAGCAGTACTTC. Translation gives CAISASVGGPGASEQYF.

Worth noting for this clonotype: A much bigger clone sits one base away, suggesting this may be a read error. The genes are TRBV28 and TRBJ2-6; D might be TRBD2 (6 bases). Germline V gene sequence: CDR1 MDHEN, CDR2 SYDVKM. The CDR3 loop spans 12 amino acids. CDR3 in amino acids: CASSSASWDCSF. The CDR3 region has the DNA TGTGCCAGCAGTTCCGCCTCGTGGGACTGCTCTTTC. The variable domain in full, completed from reference TRBV28 and TRBJ2-6, reads DVKVTQSSRYLVKRTGEKVFLECVQDMDHENMFWYRQDPGLGLRLIYFSYDVKMKEKGDIPEGYSVSREKKERFSLILESASTNQTSMYLCASSSASWDCSFGAGSRLTVL.

This clonotype turned up a few times. The chain has TRBV6-1 and TRBJ2-5; D not certain. V was cut by 6 bases and J by 5 bases, with 22 bases left in between. CDR1 is MNHNS, CDR2 SASEGT, per germline. The CDR3 is 16 residues long. The CDR3 DNA follows: TGTGCCAGCAGCTCCCAAATGGGGTTGGTAAGGGAGACCCAGTACTTC. It yields the protein CASSSQMGLVRETQYF.

This clonotype was counted ten times or more. One end of the junction fails to match germline, which may point to a read error. The chain employs TRBV7-2 and TRBJ2-7; D may be TRBD2 (5 bases). CDR3 length: 13 residues. Germline V CDR1 and CDR2: SGHTA, FQGNSA. CDR3 nucleotides: TGTGCCGGCAGCTTAGCGAGCTCCTACGAGCAGTACTTC. Translation gives CAGSLASSYEQYF.

This clonotype has just a few counts. This chain joins TRBV12-3 or TRBV12-4 and TRBJ1-2; D might be TRBD1 (6 bases). V lost 7 bases and J lost 7, with 13 bases in between. The length of the CDR3 is 12 residues. CDR3 in DNA: TGTGCCAGCACCCTTCAGGGGCTTGGCTACACCTTC. This gives the protein CASTLQGLGYTF.

This clonotype was detected ten times or more. The chain joins TRBV20-1 to TRBJ2-3; tentatively, D is TRBD2 (5 bases). The V and J ends lost 0 bases and 5 bases respectively, with 9 bases between them. This CDR3 region has 13 residues. Germline V gene sequence: CDR1 DFQATT, CDR2 SNEGSKA (reference sequence). This chain's CDR3 is CSAREGSEDTQYF. The CDR3, as DNA: TGCAGTGCTAGAGAAGGGAGCGAAGATACGCAGTATTTT.

This chain connects TRBV4-1 to TRBJ2-2, with 9 bases that match TRBD2. The ends lost 0 bases at V and 6 bases at J; junction bases unmatched: 8. The CDR3 has 17 amino acids. From germline, CDR1 is MGHRA and CDR2 YSYEKL. This chain's CDR3 is CASSQESGRMAAGELFF. The CDR3 DNA sequence: TGCGCCAGCAGCCAAGAGAGCGGGAGGATGGCAGCCGGGGAGCTGTTTTTT.

This clonotype was found many times. The rearrangement joins TRBV4-2 to TRBJ1-5; 8 nucleotides line up with TRBD1. The V and J ends lost 5 bases and 6 bases, in that order; junction bases with no gene match: 9. Germline V gene lookup returns CDR1 LGHNA and CDR2 YNFKEQ. The CDR3 runs to 15 residues. The CDR3 is CASSSDRDPSQPQHF. The CDR3 DNA reads as TGTGCCAGCAGCTCGGACAGGGATCCTAGTCAGCCCCAGCATTTT.

This clonotype was recorded at least ten times. The rearrangement links TRBV2 to TRBJ1-5; D unresolved. Trimming stripped 6 bases from V and 1 base from J, with 7 bases between. CDR3 length: 13 residues. Germline values: CDR1 SNHLY, CDR2 FYNNEI. CDR3 in amino acids: CASRDDSNQPQHF. CDR3 in DNA: TGTGCCAGCAGGGACGACAGCAATCAGCCCCAGCATTTT.

This clonotype appeared a few times. The V and J genes are TRBV5-1 and TRBJ1-2, with 8 bases fitting TRBD1. Germline CDR1 is SGHRS and CDR2 is YFSETQ. The CDR3 is made up of 14 amino acids. V was pared by 4 bases and J by 4 bases, with 6 bases of the junction left unmatched. The CDR3 spells CASSADRGGYGYTF. CDR3 in DNA: TGCGCCAGCAGCGCCGACAGGGGAGGCTATGGCTACACCTTC.

This clonotype was observed a few times. The rearrangement joins TRBV27 to TRBJ2-1, with unresolved D. Germline CDR1 reads MNHEY; CDR2 reads SMNVEV (reference sequence). The V gene lost 5 bases and the J gene lost 5 bases, with 10 bases spanning the gap. The CDR3 loop spans 13 amino acids. CDR3 bases: TGTGCCAGCAGTCCGATTCGGGACAATGAGCAGTTCTTC. This codes for CASSPIRDNEQFF.

This clonotype was recorded many times. V gene TRBV5-6 combines with J gene TRBJ2-3; 12 bases align to TRBD2. J gave up 2 bases and V 5 bases, and 6 bases lay outside the gene matches. CDR1 and CDR2 (germline): SGHDT, YYEEEE. CDR3 size: 16 residues. Written as DNA, the CDR3 is TGTGCCAGCAGATTTGGACTAGCGGGATTCACAGATACGCAGTATTTT. This gives the protein CASRFGLAGFTDTQYF.

Turning to this clonotype: A read error may be the cause here, since a much bigger clone is one base away. The chain is built from TRBV7-9 and TRBJ2-1, with 10 bases identical to TRBD2. From germline, CDR1 is SEHNR and CDR2 FQNEAQ (reference sequence). V gave up 7 bases and J gave up 7 bases; unmatched junction bases: 4. The CDR3 consists of 13 residues. CDR3 sequence: CASNSLAGNEQFF. In DNA form, the CDR3 reads TGTGCCAGCAACTCACTAGCGGGGAATGAGCAGTTCTTC.

This clonotype occurred many times. The chain recombines TRBV3-1 with TRBJ1-4, with 8 bases fitting TRBD1. Unmatched junction bases numbered 3, after V lost 4 bases and J lost 5 bases. The CDR3 spans 14 residues. The germline V gene has CDR1 LGHDT and CDR2 YNNKEL (reference sequence). The CDR3, as DNA: TGTGCCAGCAGCCGGGACAGGAGAAATGAAAAACTGTTTTTT. Translation gives CASSRDRRNEKLFF.

This clonotype was recorded at least ten times. V gene TRBV12-3 or TRBV12-4 combines with J gene TRBJ2-7, with D perhaps TRBD1 (6 bases). The CDR3 loop spans 14 amino acids. V was pared by 1 base and J by 5 bases, with 12 bases between. The CDR3 nucleotides are TGTGCCAGCAGTTTAGGTCGGGACACCCACGAGCAGTACTTC. Protein: CASSLGRDTHEQYF.

The J gene is TRBJ2-5, the V gene TRBV11-2; D is perhaps TRBD1 (6 bases). The ends were cut back, 0 bases at V and 5 bases at J, with 13 bases in the middle. There are 15 residues in the CDR3. Germline assignment: CDR1 SGHAT and CDR2 FQNNGV. CDR3 sequence reads: CASSLELDRRETQYF. The CDR3 DNA sequence: TGTGCCAGCAGCTTAGAACTCGACAGGAGGGAGACCCAGTACTTC.

This clonotype was recorded a few times. The rearrangement uses TRBV19 and TRBJ2-4; TRBD1 matches 8 bases. V was clipped by 6 bases and J by 0 bases; unmatched bases: 7. The V gene's germline CDR1 is LNHDA and CDR2 SQIVND (reference sequence). CDR3 size: 16 residues. The CDR3 here is CASRDRVKSAKNIQYF. The CDR3 DNA reads as TGTGCCAGTAGGGACAGGGTTAAATCAGCCAAAAACATTCAGTACTTC.

As to this clonotype: This could be a read error, since a much larger clone is one nucleotide away. The rearrangement uses TRBV6-5 and TRBJ1-1; D perhaps matches TRBD1 (5 bases). CDR3 size: 14 residues. Per the germline V gene, CDR1 is MNHEY and CDR2 is SVGAGI. The CDR3: CASGYWGLNTEAFF. Here the CDR3 DNA reads TGTGCCAGCGGTTACTGGGGGTTGAACACTGAAGCTTTCTTT.

This clonotype appeared many times. The CDR3 region has the DNA TGTGCCAGCAGTACTCGGGGTATCACTGAAGCTTTCTTT. Protein sequence: CASSTRGITEAFF. The rearrangement uses TRBV12-3 or TRBV12-4 and TRBJ1-1, with no clear D. Trimming cost V 5 bases and J 4 bases, with 11 bases left between them. The CDR3 totals 13 residues.

At least ten counts were recorded for this clonotype. The chain carries TRBV27 and TRBJ1-5; 8 bases map to TRBD1. Germline V CDR1 and CDR2: MNHEY, SMNVEV (reference sequence). After removal of 5 bases from V and 6 bases from J, the junction contained 6 bases not matched to a gene. This CDR3 is 14 amino acids long. CDR3 sequence reads: CASSLGTGTQPQHF. CDR3 bases: TGTGCCAGCAGTCTCGGGACAGGCACTCAGCCCCAGCATTTT.

A few counts support this clonotype. The chain employs TRBV7-2 and TRBJ1-2; unclear D gene. Germline CDR1 SGHTA, CDR2 FQGNSA. This CDR3 comprises 15 residues. With 0 bases removed from V and 8 bases from J, the gap between germline ends came to 16 bases. CDR3 coding DNA: TGTGCCAGCAGCTTAGCTGCGCCAGAGACTTGGGGCTACACCTTC. This sequence encodes CASSLAAPETWGYTF.

The table lists this clonotype with a few counts. This chain links TRBV19 with TRBJ1-3; D is uncertain. The CDR3 length is 14 residues. The germline gives CDR1 LNHDA, CDR2 SQIVND (reference sequence). V dropped 6 bases and J dropped 1 base, with 10 bases sitting between them. This CDR3 is CASSSEPSGNTIYF. CDR3 sequence (DNA): TGTGCCAGTAGCAGCGAGCCTTCTGGAAACACCATATATTTT.

V gene TRBV6-5 combines with J gene TRBJ2-3, with 8 bases aligning to TRBD2. The CDR3 covers 15 residues. Germline CDR1 and CDR2: MNHEY and SVGAGI. The V gene end was trimmed by 2 bases and the J gene end by 3 bases; junction bases not matched to a gene: 4. CDR3 nucleotides: TGTGCCAGCAGTTACGCGGCTAGCGGGACAGATACGCAGTATTTT. As protein: CASSYAASGTDTQYF.

This clonotype was recorded at least ten times. The gene calls are TRBV5-6 and TRBJ1-2; 8 bases are a match to TRBD1. This CDR3 is built from 16 residues. V dropped 6 bases and J dropped 5; count of bases not matched to a gene: 15. Germline lookup yields CDR1 SGHDT and CDR2 YYEEEE. For the CDR3, the DNA is TGTGCCAGCAATGAAGACAGGGGACTACTTCATTATGGCTACACCTTC. This codes for CASNEDRGLLHYGYTF.

At least ten counts were recorded for this clonotype. This rearrangement joins TRBV25-1 to TRBJ2-1; 7 bases match TRBD2. The ends lost 4 bases at V and 7 bases at J; junction bases unmatched: 4. CDR3 length equals 13 residues. Germline lookup yields CDR1 MGHDK and CDR2 SYGVNS. CDR3 nucleotide sequence: TGTGCCAGCAGTGGACTAGCTGGGAATGAGCAGTTCTTC. It codes for CASSGLAGNEQFF.

In the case of this clonotype: With a much larger clone just one base away, this may be a read error. The chain couples TRBV7-9 to TRBJ2-2; TRBD1 might be the D (6 bases). The J call may be mistaken, given a closer DNA end match to TRBJ1-1. This CDR3 contains 12 residues. CDR1 is SEHNR, CDR2 FQNEAQ, per germline (reference sequence). The CDR3 DNA sequence: TGTGCCAGCAGCTTAGAGGGCAGGGGAGCTTTCTTT. Amino acids: CASSLEGRGAFF.

About this clonotype itself: This sequence may be a read error, since a much larger clone differs from it by one base. This rearrangement joins TRBV7-9 to TRBJ2-7, with TRBD2 identical over 8 bases. Matching the DNA end better, TRBJ2-1 makes the J call doubtful. The CDR3 has 15 residues. Germline loops: CDR1 SEHNR, CDR2 FQNEAQ (reference sequence). CDR3: CASSISAGARYEQFF. CDR3 nucleotide sequence: TGTGCCAGCAGCATTTCAGCGGGAGCACGCTACGAGCAGTTCTTC.

The chain couples TRBV6-2 or TRBV6-3 to TRBJ2-7; 9 bases match TRBD1. This CDR3 comprises 14 residues. J gave up 2 bases and V 2 bases, and 1 base lay outside the gene matches. Per germline, CDR1 MNHEY and CDR2 SVGEGT. The CDR3 region is CASSYDRGTYEQYF. The DNA for the CDR3 is TGTGCCAGCAGTTACGACAGGGGGACCTACGAGCAGTACTTC.

The table lists this clonotype with many counts. The chain joins TRBV27 to TRBJ2-3; 12 bases fit TRBD2. The CDR3 length is 17 residues. Germline V gives CDR1 MNHEY, CDR2 SMNVEV (reference sequence). Trimming cost V 8 bases and J 2 bases; bases outside gene matches: 11. The CDR3 coding sequence is TGTGCCAGCGCCAAACTAGCGGGAGGTTCCCACACAGATACGCAGTATTTT. Translation: CASAKLAGGSHTDTQYF.